This TCR beta chain was recovered during a study of cytomegalovirus exposure and HLA in healthy donors. General study findings and limits: For cytomegalovirus status, the classifier reportedly gave diagnoses with high specificity and sensitivity. Three CMV-associated chains proved CMV antigen-specific in vitro. There were some 150 TCR beta chains listed as cytomegalovirus-associated.

Libraries were prepared by immunoSEQ multiplex PCR; TCRdb keeps only in-frame clonotypes and omits some of them. Here the sample spans 250,000 or so clones, around 90% being singletons. Details on this clone: No antigen is known for it.

This receptor was taken from a woman in her late teens or twenties in good health and CMV-seronegative. Specimen: PBMCs.

The CDR3 DNA reads TGCAGCGTTGTGCAGGGGTGGACCGGGGAGCTGTTTTTT. It specifies CSVVQGWTGELFF. This chain connects TRBV29-1 to TRBJ2-2; D is possibly TRBD1 (6 bases). V shed 4 bases and J shed 5 bases, with 11 bases lying between them. The CDR3 extends over 13 amino acids. Germline CDR1 is SQVTM and CDR2 is ANQGSEA.